The 11 T cell receptor beta chains below were found in one sample sequenced in a study of cytomegalovirus exposure and HLA in healthy donors. Primers for the PCR totalled 60 Vbeta and 13 Jbeta. Libraries were prepared by immunoSEQ multiplex PCR; TCRdb keeps only in-frame clonotypes and omits some of them. This table holds under 200,000 clones, about four fifths found once. Input material: PBMCs. The source is a woman in her twenties or thirties in good health and CMV-seropositive.

The V gene is TRBV10-2, the J gene TRBJ1-4; D not resolved. Per germline, CDR1 WSHSY and CDR2 SAAADI. The V end lost 4 bases, the J end lost 11 bases, and 14 bases lay between the germline ends. This CDR3 spans 13 amino acids. The CDR3: CASSVDSPGKLFF. The CDR3 DNA follows: TGCGCCAGCAGTGTAGACTCGCCGGGGAAACTGTTTTTT.

V and J are TRBV29-1 and TRBJ1-2, with 9 nucleotides matching TRBD1. J lost 8 bases, V lost 6 bases, and 7 bases had no gene match. This CDR3 contains 12 residues. CDR1 is SQVTM, CDR2 ANQGSEA, per germline. The CDR3 sequence: CSVRGTGSGYTF. CDR3 in DNA: TGCAGCGTGAGGGGGACAGGGAGCGGCTACACCTTC.

The chain combines TRBV6-1 with TRBJ2-3, with TRBD2 matching over 15 bases. CDR1 and CDR2 from the germline V gene are MNHNS and SASEGT. The V gene end was trimmed by 5 bases and the J gene end by 8 bases; junction bases not matched to a gene: 5. This CDR3 has 15 amino acids. The CDR3 DNA reads TGTGCCAGCAGTAGGACTAGCGGGGGGGCTAGTACGCAGTATTTT. It encodes CASSRTSGGASTQYF.

The chain recombines TRBV13 with TRBJ2-3; 7 bases agree with TRBD1. Germline loops: CDR1 PRHDT, CDR2 FYEKMQ (reference sequence). After removal of 4 bases from V and 3 bases from J, the junction contained 7 bases not matched to a gene. This CDR3 has 15 amino acids. The CDR3 DNA reads as TGTGCCAGCAGCTACGTAACAGGGGAAACAGATACGCAGTATTTT. It translates to CASSYVTGETDTQYF. The full variable domain, with the rest looked up from reference TRBV13 and TRBJ2-3, is AAGVIQSPRHLIKEKRETATLKCYPIPRHDTVYWYQQGPGQDPQFLISFYEKMQSDKGSIPDRFSAQQFSDYHSELNMSSLELGDSALYFCASSYVTGETDTQYFGPGTRLTVL.

V usage is TRBV5-6 and J usage is TRBJ2-1, with a tentative D call TRBD2 (6 bases). The CDR3 is 13 residues long. The germline CDR1 and CDR2 sequences are SGHDT and YYEEEE. The V and J ends lost 4 bases and 2 bases respectively, with 7 bases between them. DNA of the CDR3: TGTGCCAGCAGCCGGGGGACCTACAATGAGCAGTTCTTC. This encodes CASSRGTYNEQFF.

V is TRBV7-3 and J is TRBJ1-5; D is perhaps TRBD1 (5 bases). Trimming left V 4 bases short and J 6 bases short, with 10 bases between. The CDR3 contains 13 residues. Germline CDR1 reads SGHTA; CDR2 reads FQGTGA. The CDR3 loop is CASSSLGGQPQHF. In DNA form, the CDR3 reads TGTGCCAGCAGCTCCCTCGGGGGTCAGCCCCAGCATTTT.

In its sample, this clone was seen a few times. This chain uses TRBV5-1 with TRBJ2-7, with a tentative D call TRBD1 (7 bases). Looked up from germline, CDR1 is SGHRS and CDR2 is YFSETQ. This CDR3 is built from 16 residues. Trimming pared 1 base from V and 0 bases from J, leaving 14 bases between. CDR3 loop: CASSLWGGTVSYEQYF. The CDR3 nucleotides read TGCGCCAGCAGCTTGTGGGGCGGGACAGTCTCCTACGAGCAGTACTTC. The full variable domain, in which reference TRBV5-1 and TRBJ2-7 provide the parts outside the CDR3, is KAGVTQTPRYLIKTRGQQVTLSCSPISGHRSVSWYQQTPGQGLQFLFEYFSETQRNKGNFPGRFSGRQFSNSRSEMNVSTLELGDSALYLCASSLWGGTVSYEQYFGPGTRLTVT.

This sequence joins TRBV19 and TRBJ2-1; 7 bases are a match to TRBD2. Germline V gives CDR1 LNHDA, CDR2 SQIVND (reference sequence). The CDR3 is 14 residues long. V shed 0 bases and J 15 bases; nucleotides not matched to a gene: 11. The CDR3 region has the DNA TGTGCCAGTAGTATAGATGGGGACTATGACTATAGGTTCTTC. Its translation is CASSIDGDYDYRFF. Filled out from reference TRBV19 and TRBJ2-1, the complete variable domain reads DGGITQSPKYLFRKEGQNVTLSCEQNLNHDAMYWYRQDPGQGLRLIYYSQIVNDFQKGDIAEGYSVSREKKESFPLTVTSAQKNPTAFYLCASSIDGDYDYRFFGPGTRLTVL.

This clone was counted between two and nine times. This sample includes further DNA sequences coding for the same CDR3. The rearrangement joins TRBV6-1 to TRBJ2-7; no clear D. This CDR3 comprises 12 residues. Trimming shortened V by 2 bases and J by 2 bases, and 4 bases separated the two germline ends. CDR1 is MNHNS and CDR2 is SASEGT in the germline V gene. The CDR3 sequence: CASSETTYEQYF. The CDR3 DNA is TGTGCCAGCAGTGAAACTACCTACGAGCAGTACTTC.

This clone was seen only a few times. V gene TRBV27 combines with J gene TRBJ1-5, with TRBD1 identical over 8 bases. V shed 7 bases, J shed 3 bases, and the junction held 8 bases outside the gene matches. The CDR3 runs to 15 residues. CDR1 is MNHEY and CDR2 is SMNVEV in the germline V gene (reference sequence). Here the CDR3 reads CASKPGQAINQPQHF. As DNA, the CDR3 is TGTGCCAGCAAACCGGGACAGGCGATCAATCAGCCCCAGCATTTT.

This clone was found once. One end of the junction is discordant with germline, which a read error may explain. This chain connects TRBV7-2 to TRBJ2-5, with 8 bases that match TRBD2. This CDR3 comprises 14 residues. Per the germline V gene, CDR1 is SGHTA and CDR2 is FQGNSA. The CDR3, as DNA: TGTGCCAGCAGCGTAGCGGGGAGGGGGGAGACCCAGTACTTC. Its protein is CASSVAGRGETQYF.